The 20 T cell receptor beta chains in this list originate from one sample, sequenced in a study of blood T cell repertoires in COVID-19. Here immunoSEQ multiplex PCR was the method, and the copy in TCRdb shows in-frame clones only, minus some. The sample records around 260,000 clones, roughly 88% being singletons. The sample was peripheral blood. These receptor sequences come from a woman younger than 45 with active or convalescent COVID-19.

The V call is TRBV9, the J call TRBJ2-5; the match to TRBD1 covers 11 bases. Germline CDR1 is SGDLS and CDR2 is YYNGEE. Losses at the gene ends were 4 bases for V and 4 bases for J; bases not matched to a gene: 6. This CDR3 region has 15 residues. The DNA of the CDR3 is TGTGCCAGCAGCACCCGGACAGGGGGCGTAGAGACCCAGTACTTC. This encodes CASSTRTGGVETQYF.

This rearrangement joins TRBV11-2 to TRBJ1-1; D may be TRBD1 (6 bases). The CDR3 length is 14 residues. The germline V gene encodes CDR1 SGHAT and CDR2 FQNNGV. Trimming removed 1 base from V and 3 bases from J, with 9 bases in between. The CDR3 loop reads CASSLGTVHTEAFF. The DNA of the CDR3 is TGTGCCAGCAGCTTAGGGACAGTTCACACTGAAGCTTTCTTT.

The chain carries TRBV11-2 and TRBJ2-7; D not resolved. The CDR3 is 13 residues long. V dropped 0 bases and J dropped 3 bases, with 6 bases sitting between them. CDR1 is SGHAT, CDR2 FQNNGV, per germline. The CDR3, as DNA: TGTGCCAGCAGCTTAGACAGGTTCTACGAGCAGTACTTC. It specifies CASSLDRFYEQYF.

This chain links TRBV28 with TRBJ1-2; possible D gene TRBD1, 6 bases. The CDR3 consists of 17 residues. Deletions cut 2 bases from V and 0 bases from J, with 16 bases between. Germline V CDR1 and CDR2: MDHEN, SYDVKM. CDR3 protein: CASSLPTTGSPNYGYTF. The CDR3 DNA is TGTGCCAGCAGTTTACCCACTACAGGGAGTCCTAACTATGGCTACACCTTC.

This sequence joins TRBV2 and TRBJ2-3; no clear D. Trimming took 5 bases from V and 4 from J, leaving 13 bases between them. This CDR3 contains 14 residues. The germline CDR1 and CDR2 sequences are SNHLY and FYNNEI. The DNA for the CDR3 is TGTGCCAGCAGTCCTAGTACCCCGCCAGATACGCAGTATTTT. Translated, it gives CASSPSTPPDTQYF.

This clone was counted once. For the CDR3, the DNA is TGTGCCTGGAGTGTACTAGCGGGGGGGCCTTCAGATACGCAGTATTTT. Its translation: CAWSVLAGGPSDTQYF. The V and J genes are TRBV30 and TRBJ2-3, with 13 bases identical to TRBD2. V lost 0 bases and J lost 4; bases outside the gene matches: 4. Germline CDR1 is GTSNPN and CDR2 is SVGIG (reference sequence). The CDR3 contains 16 residues.

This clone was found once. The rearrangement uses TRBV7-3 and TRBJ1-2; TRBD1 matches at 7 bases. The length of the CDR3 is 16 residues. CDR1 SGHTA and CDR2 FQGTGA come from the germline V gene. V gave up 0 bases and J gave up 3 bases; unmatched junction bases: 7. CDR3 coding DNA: TGTGCCAGCAGCTTAACGGGCGGACAGGCGGACTATGGCTACACCTTC. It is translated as CASSLTGGQADYGYTF.

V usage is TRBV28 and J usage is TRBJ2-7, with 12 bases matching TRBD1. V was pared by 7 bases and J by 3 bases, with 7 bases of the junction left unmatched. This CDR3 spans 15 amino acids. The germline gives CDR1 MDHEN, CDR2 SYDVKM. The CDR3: CASTSGTGGFYEQYF. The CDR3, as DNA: TGTGCCAGCACCTCCGGGACAGGGGGCTTCTACGAGCAGTACTTC.

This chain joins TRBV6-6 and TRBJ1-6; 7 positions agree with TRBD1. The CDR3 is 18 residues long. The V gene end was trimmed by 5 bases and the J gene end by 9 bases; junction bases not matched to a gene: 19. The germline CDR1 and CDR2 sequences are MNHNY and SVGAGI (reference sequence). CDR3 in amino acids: CASSPNWVGQADGSPLHF. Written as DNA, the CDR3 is TGTGCCAGCAGTCCAAACTGGGTCGGACAGGCGGATGGTTCACCCCTCCACTTT.

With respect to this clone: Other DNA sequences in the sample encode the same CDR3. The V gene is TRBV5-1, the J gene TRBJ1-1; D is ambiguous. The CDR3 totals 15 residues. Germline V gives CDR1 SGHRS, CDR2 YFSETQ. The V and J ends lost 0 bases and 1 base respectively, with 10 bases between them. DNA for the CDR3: TGCGCCAGCAGCTTGGGTAGCGGCACGAACACTGAAGCTTTCTTT. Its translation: CASSLGSGTNTEAFF.

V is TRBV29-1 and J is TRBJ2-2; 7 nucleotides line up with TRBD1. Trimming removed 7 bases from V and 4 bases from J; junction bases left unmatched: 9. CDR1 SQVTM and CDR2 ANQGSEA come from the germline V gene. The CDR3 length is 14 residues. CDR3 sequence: CSARGTAPTGELFF. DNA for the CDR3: TGCAGCGCCCGAGGGACAGCTCCCACCGGGGAGCTGTTTTTT.

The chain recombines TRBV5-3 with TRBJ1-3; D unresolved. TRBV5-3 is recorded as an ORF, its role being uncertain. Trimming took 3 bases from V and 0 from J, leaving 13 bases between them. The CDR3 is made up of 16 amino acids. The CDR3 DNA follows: TGTGCCAGAAGCTCGGCCTGGGCGCCCTCTGGAAACACCATATATTTT. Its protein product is CARSSAWAPSGNTIYF.

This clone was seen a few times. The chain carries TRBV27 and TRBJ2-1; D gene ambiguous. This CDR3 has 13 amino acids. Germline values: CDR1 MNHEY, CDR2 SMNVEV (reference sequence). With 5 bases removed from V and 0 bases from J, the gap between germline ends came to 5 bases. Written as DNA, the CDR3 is TGTGCCAGCAGTCTCAGCTCCTACAATGAGCAGTTCTTC. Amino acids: CASSLSSYNEQFF.

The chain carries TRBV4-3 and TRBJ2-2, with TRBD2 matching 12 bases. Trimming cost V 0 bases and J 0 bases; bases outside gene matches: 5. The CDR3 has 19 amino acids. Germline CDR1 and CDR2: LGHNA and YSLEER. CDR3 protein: CASSQDLGLAGTNTGELFF. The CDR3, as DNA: TGCGCCAGCAGCCAAGATCTAGGACTAGCGGGAACGAACACCGGGGAGCTGTTTTTT.

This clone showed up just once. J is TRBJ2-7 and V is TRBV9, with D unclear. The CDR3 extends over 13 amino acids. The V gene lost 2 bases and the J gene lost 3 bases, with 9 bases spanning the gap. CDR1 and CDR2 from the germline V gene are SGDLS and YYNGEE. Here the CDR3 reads CASSVGSLYEQYF. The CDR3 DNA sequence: TGTGCCAGCAGCGTTGGCTCCCTCTACGAGCAGTACTTC.

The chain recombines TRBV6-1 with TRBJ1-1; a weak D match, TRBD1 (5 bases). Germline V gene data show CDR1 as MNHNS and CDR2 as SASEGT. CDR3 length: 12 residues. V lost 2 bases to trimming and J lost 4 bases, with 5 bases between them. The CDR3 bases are TGTGCCAGCAGTGAACAGGGCACTGAAGCTTTCTTT. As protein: CASSEQGTEAFF.

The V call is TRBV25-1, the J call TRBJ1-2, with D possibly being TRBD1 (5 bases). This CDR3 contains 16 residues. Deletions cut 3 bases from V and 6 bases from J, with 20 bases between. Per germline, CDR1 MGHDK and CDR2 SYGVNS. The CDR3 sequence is CASSDPTTGGSNGYTF. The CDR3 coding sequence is TGTGCCAGCAGTGACCCCACCACCGGGGGGAGTAATGGCTACACCTTC.

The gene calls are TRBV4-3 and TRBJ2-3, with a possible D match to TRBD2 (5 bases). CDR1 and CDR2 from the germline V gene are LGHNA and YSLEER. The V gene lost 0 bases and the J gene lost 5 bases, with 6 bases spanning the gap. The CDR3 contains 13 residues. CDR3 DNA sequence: TGCGCCAGCAGCCAAGAAGGAGGAGATACGCAGTATTTT. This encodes CASSQEGGDTQYF.

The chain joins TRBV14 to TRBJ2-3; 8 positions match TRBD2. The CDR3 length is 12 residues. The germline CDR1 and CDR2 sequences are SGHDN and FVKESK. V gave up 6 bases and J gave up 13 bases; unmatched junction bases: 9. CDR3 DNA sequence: TGTGCCAGCAGACTGGGCGGGACTAGGAAGTATTTT. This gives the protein CASRLGGTRKYF.

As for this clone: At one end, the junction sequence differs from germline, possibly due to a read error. The CDR3 loop is CASSLGTPPHEQFF. The DNA of the CDR3 is TGTGCTAGCAGCCTAGGGACTCCACCTCATGAGCAGTTCTTC. V is TRBV7-7 and J is TRBJ2-1, with D tentatively TRBD2 (6 bases). Germline V gene lookup returns CDR1 SSHAT and CDR2 FNYEAQ (reference sequence). The CDR3 spans 14 residues.